The sequence of this TCR beta chain was determined in a study of blood T cell repertoires in COVID-19. Original processing notes: Reference gene primers were amplified, and this amplification served to estimate nucleated cell counts. The assay was immunoSEQ multiplex PCR, and TCRdb's table has in-frame clones only and misses some. The DNA gave D and trimming, while V, J and clone size come from that table. The sample carries around 250,000 clones, about 84% recorded once. This clonotype originated in an elderly man with acute or convalescent COVID-19. Sequenced input: peripheral blood.

This CDR3 is CASSLAITGGNTEAFF. CDR3 DNA: TGTGCCAGCAGCTTAGCGATAACAGGGGGGAACACTGAAGCTTTCTTT. The chain joins TRBV7-2 to TRBJ1-1, with 8 positions matching TRBD1. V was pared by 0 bases and J by 1 base, with 4 bases of the junction left unmatched. CDR1 SGHTA and CDR2 FQGNSA come from the germline V gene. The CDR3 has 16 residues. Drawing the rest from reference TRBV7-2 and TRBJ1-1, the complete variable domain is GAGVSQSPSNKVTEKGKDVELRCDPISGHTALYWYRQSLGQGLEFLIYFQGNSAPDKSGLPSDRFSAERTGGSVSTLTIQRTQQEDSAVYLCASSLAITGGNTEAFFGQGTRLTVV.